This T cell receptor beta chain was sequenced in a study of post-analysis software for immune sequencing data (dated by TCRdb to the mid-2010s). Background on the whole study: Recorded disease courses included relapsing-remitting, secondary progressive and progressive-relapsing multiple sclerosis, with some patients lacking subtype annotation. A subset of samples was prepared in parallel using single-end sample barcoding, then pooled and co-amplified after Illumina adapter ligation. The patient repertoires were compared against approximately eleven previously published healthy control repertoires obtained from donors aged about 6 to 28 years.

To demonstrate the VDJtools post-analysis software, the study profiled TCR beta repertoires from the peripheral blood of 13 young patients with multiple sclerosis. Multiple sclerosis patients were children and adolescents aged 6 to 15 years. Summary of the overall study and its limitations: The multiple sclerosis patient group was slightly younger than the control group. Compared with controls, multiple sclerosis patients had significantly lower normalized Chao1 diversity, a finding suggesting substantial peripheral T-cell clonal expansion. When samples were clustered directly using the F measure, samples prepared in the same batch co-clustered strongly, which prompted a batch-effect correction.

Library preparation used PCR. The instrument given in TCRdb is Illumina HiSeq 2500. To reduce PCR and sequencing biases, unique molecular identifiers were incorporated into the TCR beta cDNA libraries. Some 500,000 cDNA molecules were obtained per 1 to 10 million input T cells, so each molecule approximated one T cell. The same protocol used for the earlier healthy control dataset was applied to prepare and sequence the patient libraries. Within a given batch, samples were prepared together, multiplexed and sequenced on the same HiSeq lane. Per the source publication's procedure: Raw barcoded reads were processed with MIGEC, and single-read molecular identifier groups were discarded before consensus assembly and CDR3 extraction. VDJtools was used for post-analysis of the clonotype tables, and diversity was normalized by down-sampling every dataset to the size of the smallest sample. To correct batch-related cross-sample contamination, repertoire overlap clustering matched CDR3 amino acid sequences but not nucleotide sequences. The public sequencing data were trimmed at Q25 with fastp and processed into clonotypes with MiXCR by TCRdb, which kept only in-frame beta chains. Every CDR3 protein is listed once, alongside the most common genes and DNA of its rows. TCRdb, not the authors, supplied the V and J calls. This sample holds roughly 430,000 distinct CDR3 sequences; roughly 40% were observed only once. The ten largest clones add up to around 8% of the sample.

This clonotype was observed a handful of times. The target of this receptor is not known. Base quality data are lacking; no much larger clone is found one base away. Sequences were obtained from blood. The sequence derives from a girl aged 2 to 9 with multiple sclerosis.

At the DNA level, the sequence is TGTGCCAGCAGCCGGCAGACAGGGTCCAATGAGCAGTTCTTC. Its protein reads: CASSRQTGSNEQFF. The V and J segments used are TRBV3-1 and TRBJ2-1; the junction holds 7 bases that match TRBD1. The germline V gene (reference sequence) supplies CDR1 LGHDT and CDR2 YNNKEL. At the junction V is shortened by 4 bases and J by 6 bases; bases outside the gene matches: 6. Reading from cysteine to phenylalanine, the CDR3 counts 14 amino acids. Only CDR3 DNA is held: 42 bases, read in frame from base 1.